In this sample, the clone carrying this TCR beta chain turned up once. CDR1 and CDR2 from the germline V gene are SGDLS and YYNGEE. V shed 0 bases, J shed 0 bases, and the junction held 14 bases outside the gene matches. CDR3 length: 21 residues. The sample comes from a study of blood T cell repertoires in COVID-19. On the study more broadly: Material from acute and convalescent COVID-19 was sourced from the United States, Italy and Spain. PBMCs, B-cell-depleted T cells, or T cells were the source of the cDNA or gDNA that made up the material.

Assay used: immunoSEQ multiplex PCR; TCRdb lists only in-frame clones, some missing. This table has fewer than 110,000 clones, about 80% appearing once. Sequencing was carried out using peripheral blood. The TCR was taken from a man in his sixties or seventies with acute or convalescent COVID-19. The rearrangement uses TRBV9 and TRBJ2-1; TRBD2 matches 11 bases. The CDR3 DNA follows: TGTGCCAGCAGCGTAGAGGGAGGGCTAGCGGGGGGCCGAAACTCCTACAATGAGCAGTTCTTC. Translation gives CASSVEGGLAGGRNSYNEQFF.